One and the same sample provided the 2 T cell receptor beta chains below, sequenced in a study of cytomegalovirus exposure and HLA in healthy donors. The PCR employed 60 Vbeta primers together with 13 Jbeta primers. Only in-frame clones appear in the TCRdb table, and some are missing; sequencing was by immunoSEQ multiplex PCR. The repertoire holds about 110,000 clones, with 77% as singletons. The specimen was PBMCs. The receptors come from a male donor in good health and CMV-seronegative.

This clone was seen a handful of times. The chain combines TRBV4-1 with TRBJ1-2, with 7 bases lining up with TRBD1. J lost 2 bases, V lost 4 bases, and 4 bases had no gene match. CDR3 size: 14 residues. The germline CDR1 and CDR2 sequences are MGHRA and YSYEKL. CDR3 amino acids: CASSPSGGNYGYTF. CDR3 sequence (DNA): TGCGCCAGCAGCCCATCAGGGGGGAACTATGGCTACACCTTC.

This sequence joins TRBV7-8 and TRBJ1-3, with TRBD1 matching 8 bases. Germline V lookup: CDR1 SGHVS, CDR2 FQNEAQ. Trimming cost V 4 bases and J 0 bases; bases outside gene matches: 5. CDR3 length equals 16 residues. The CDR3 region is CASSSHRGSSGNTIYF. For the CDR3, the DNA is TGTGCCAGCAGCTCTCACAGGGGGAGCTCTGGAAACACCATATATTTT.